This T cell receptor beta chain was profiled in a study of identical twins (dated by TCRdb to between 2015 and 2016). About the study as a whole: The study deep-sequenced TCR alpha and beta repertoires from monozygotic twins, unrelated adults of various ages and cord blood to test whether fetal clonotypes persist. To rule out contamination, replicate twin experiments were performed at different times with different library preparation protocols. The paper's findings and limits, for the study overall: In monozygotic twins, recombination models systematically underestimated out-of-frame TCR alpha sharing, but the models matched the sharing seen between unrelated individuals. In beta out-of-frame sequences, excess twin sharing was weaker, because having fewer shared sequences lowered the signal-to-noise ratio. Compared with coincidental sharing between unrelated individuals, out-of-frame TCR alpha sequences shared between twins showed an excess of sequences with low generation probability. Abundant cord blood beta clonotypes carried fewer insertions; young adult naive repertoires showed a weaker similar trend, while memory repertoires showed none. Conclusions relied on cross-sectional statistical analysis, since the same donors could not be followed over many years. Invariant T cells such as MAIT and iNKT could partly confound zero-insertion analyses, though diverse VJ usage argued against this for most clonotypes.

This clonotype was seen ten or more times. This receptor's antigen is unknown. There are no base qualities to consult, and no much larger clone falls within one base. The library came from 5' RACE. This sample was sequenced with an Illumina HiSeq 2000. A universal primer binding site was added through template switching, and the final cDNA carried a unique molecular identifier so that TCR cDNA molecules could be counted accurately. Specific primers in the conserved constant-segment region were used to synthesize first-strand cDNA for TCR alpha and beta chains. To control for contamination, each cDNA library was double barcoded with a SMART-Mk sample barcode plus Illumina barcodes. TruSeq adapter sequences along with Illumina sample barcodes were introduced in two successive PCR steps. The TCR alpha and beta cDNA libraries were sequenced on the Illumina HiSeq platform using custom primers. The published analysis was carried out like this. MiGEC was used to process raw reads and extract unique molecular identifiers, and MiXCR was used to find CDR3 positions. Recombination models were inferred per individual with the repgenHMM and IGoR tools using an EM algorithm. Shared clonotypes were analyzed with the tcR package in R, and sharing was normalized by the product of cloneset sizes. To study raw recombination without the effects of thymic and clonal selection, out-of-frame nonproductive sequences were analyzed. The public reads were quality trimmed at Q25 with fastp and then assembled into clones with MiXCR by TCRdb, keeping productive beta chains. Each record represents a unique CDR3 protein, reported with the most common genes and DNA among its rows. The V and J calls shown here were made by TCRdb, not taken from the authors' results. A total of 400,000 or so distinct CDR3 sequences appear in this sample, about 10% of them only once. The ten largest clones add up to under 10% of the sample.

Only healthy Caucasian donors were included. The study also sequenced three unrelated non-twin adults: a male aged 18 to 30, a male aged 50 to 59 and a female aged 50 to 59. Using Miltenyi CD45RO+ enrichment and human naive T-cell isolation kits, memory (CD45RO+) and naive T cells were isolated from PBMC. Its CDR3 holds 14 amino acids, cysteine through phenylalanine. Left in the record is the CDR3 DNA by itself, 42 bases read in frame from the first base. The V and J ends are trimmed by 6 bases and 7 bases, leaving 18 bases between them. The rearrangement combines TRBV12-3 or TRBV12-4 with TRBJ1-1; the best D guess is TRBD1, with 6 bases matching. The clonotype comes from a woman aged 45-59 years in good health. Sequenced input: naive T cells sorted from blood. Per the publication, the cell subset or site label means: cells isolated with a human naive T-cell isolation kit. This receptor carries the CDR3 CASSLDRMAIEAFF. The DNA is TGTGCCAGCAGCCTAGACAGGATGGCCATTGAAGCTTTCTTT.